A single sample is the source of the 15 T cell receptor beta chains below, sequenced in a study of T cells after yellow fever vaccination. In TCRdb, the 5' RACE reads were re-called with MiXCR into one record per CDR3 protein. This table holds fewer than 400,000 distinct CDR3 sequences, approximately 12% found once. The starting material was CD4+ T cells sorted from PBMCs, obtained 45 days after the yellow fever booster vaccination. The origin of the receptors is a man between 18 and 29 years old who received the YFV17D yellow fever vaccine.

The chain links TRBV30 to TRBJ2-3, with no clear D. The length of the CDR3 is 13 residues. V dropped 0 bases and J dropped 4 bases, with 8 bases sitting between them. In germline, CDR1 is GTSNPN, CDR2 SVGIG (reference sequence). The CDR3 nucleotides read TGTGCCTGGAGTGTATCTGTTTCAGATACGCAGTATTTT. Protein sequence: CAWSVSVSDTQYF. Based on the CDR3 plus reference TRBV30 and TRBJ2-3, the full variable domain is SQTIHQWPATLVQPVGSPLSLECTVEGTSNPNLYWYRQAAGRGLQLLFYSVGIGQISSEVPQNLSASRPQDRQFILSSKKLLLSDSGFYLCAWSVSVSDTQYFGPGTRLTVL.

This clonotype has ten or more counts. The chain recombines TRBV6-1 with TRBJ1-2; tentatively, D is TRBD1 (5 bases). The CDR3 is made up of 14 amino acids. V lost 1 base and J 8 bases, leaving 14 bases between the germline ends. Per the germline V gene, CDR1 is MNHNS and CDR2 is SASEGT. The CDR3 DNA reads as TGTGCCAGCAGTGAAGTTCTAGGGGACCGAGGCTACACCTTC. Its protein is CASSEVLGDRGYTF.

The chain links TRBV6-5 to TRBJ1-5; D not resolved. The V end lost 6 bases, the J end lost 0 bases, and 21 bases lay between the germline ends. CDR1 and CDR2 from the germline V gene are MNHEY and SVGAGI. This CDR3 spans 18 amino acids. CDR3 in amino acids: CASSGSPTSVYSNQPQHF. CDR3 bases: TGTGCCAGCAGCGGGTCTCCCACTTCGGTGTATAGCAATCAGCCCCAGCATTTT.

This sequence joins TRBV12-3 or TRBV12-4 and TRBJ1-5; a possible D gene is TRBD1 (5 bases). The V end lost 1 base, the J end lost 7 bases, and 8 bases lay between the germline ends. The CDR3 covers 13 residues. For the CDR3, the DNA is TGTGCCAGCAGTTTAGGGGGGTTGCAGCCCCAGCATTTT. This gives the protein CASSLGGLQPQHF.

The chain has TRBV6-5 and TRBJ1-5; 8 positions match TRBD1. The CDR3 sequence is 15 residues long. The V and J ends lost 4 bases and 7 bases, in that order; junction bases with no gene match: 9. Germline lookup yields CDR1 MNHEY and CDR2 SVGAGI. CDR3 coding DNA: TGTGCCAGCAGTTTCCGACAGGGGACGGACCAGCCCCAGCATTTT. This encodes CASSFRQGTDQPQHF.

V is TRBV6-5 and J is TRBJ1-6, with D perhaps TRBD1 (5 bases). V was pared by 2 bases and J by 7 bases, with 9 bases between. The CDR3 runs to 14 residues. The germline gives CDR1 MNHEY, CDR2 SVGAGI. CDR3 residues: CASSYGQGNSPLHF. CDR3 DNA sequence: TGTGCCAGCAGTTACGGCCAGGGAAATTCACCCCTCCACTTT.

This clonotype was detected a few times. The chain links TRBV20-1 to TRBJ1-5, with D perhaps TRBD1 (5 bases). The germline CDR1 and CDR2 sequences are DFQATT and SNEGSKA (reference sequence). V was cut by 3 bases and J by 1 base, with 10 bases left in between. This CDR3 is built from 14 residues. Written as DNA, the CDR3 is TGCAGTGCTAGGGACATTGTGAGCAATCAGCCCCAGCATTTT. Translation gives CSARDIVSNQPQHF.

This chain uses TRBV5-1 with TRBJ1-1; D is uncertain. This CDR3 comprises 13 residues. CDR1 and CDR2 from the germline V gene are SGHRS and YFSETQ. V was trimmed by 5 bases and J by 11 bases, leaving 19 bases between them. The CDR3 region is CASRSVMTMRAFF. The CDR3, as DNA: TGCGCCAGCAGAAGTGTAATGACAATGAGGGCTTTCTTT.

A few counts support this clonotype. The chain is built from TRBV7-2 and TRBJ1-1; no clear D gene. The CDR3 length is 12 residues. The germline V gene has CDR1 SGHTA and CDR2 FQGNSA. V dropped 1 base and J dropped 7 bases, with 7 bases sitting between them. The CDR3, as DNA: TGTGCCAGCAGCTTAGTAGGAATTGAAGCTTTCTTT. Protein sequence: CASSLVGIEAFF. Supplemented by reference TRBV7-2 and TRBJ1-1, the full variable domain reads GAGVSQSPSNKVTEKGKDVELRCDPISGHTALYWYRQSLGQGLEFLIYFQGNSAPDKSGLPSDRFSAERTGGSVSTLTIQRTQQEDSAVYLCASSLVGIEAFFGQGTRLTVV.

This clonotype was counted between two and nine times. The rearrangement links TRBV5-4 to TRBJ2-5; the D gene is possibly TRBD2 (5 bases). CDR3 length: 13 amino acids. The germline CDR1 and CDR2 sequences are SGHNT and YYREEE (reference sequence). Deletions cut 4 bases from V and 5 bases from J, with 12 bases between. This CDR3 reads CASSRIGGETQYF. The CDR3 nucleotides are TGTGCCAGCAGCCGGATTGGCGGGGAGACCCAGTACTTC.

This clonotype was counted a few times. The rearrangement uses TRBV7-2 and TRBJ2-1; 8 nucleotides agree with TRBD1. CDR3 length: 14 residues. Looked up from germline, CDR1 is SGHTA and CDR2 is FQGNSA. V lost 4 bases to trimming and J lost 15 bases; unmatched junction nucleotides: 14. The CDR3 here is CASSYGQGEGERFF. In nucleotides, the CDR3 is TGTGCCAGCAGCTATGGACAGGGTGAAGGAGAGAGGTTCTTC.

V is TRBV20-1 and J is TRBJ1-2, with TRBD1 identical over 7 bases. Germline trimming cut 3 bases from V and 1 base from J; bases unmatched to any gene: 5. This CDR3 spans 14 amino acids. Germline CDR1 reads DFQATT; CDR2 reads SNEGSKA (reference sequence). The CDR3 DNA is TGCAGTGCTAGTTTGCAGGGGGGTAACTATGGCTACACCTTC. This encodes CSASLQGGNYGYTF.

A few counts support this clonotype. The rearrangement joins TRBV29-1 to TRBJ2-3, with D possibly being TRBD1 (7 bases). Trimming pared 0 bases from V and 0 bases from J, leaving 19 bases between. Germline values: CDR1 SQVTM, CDR2 ANQGSEA. The CDR3 length is 18 residues. The CDR3: CSVEDLPRRGRSTDTQYF. In nucleotides, the CDR3 is TGCAGCGTTGAAGATCTTCCGAGGAGGGGGCGAAGCACAGATACGCAGTATTTT.

This clonotype turned up a few times. This rearrangement joins TRBV11-2 to TRBJ2-5; D is uncertain. This CDR3 region has 15 residues. Germline V gene data show CDR1 as SGHAT and CDR2 as FQNNGV. Trimming removed 0 bases at V and 7 bases at J, with 15 bases between. In DNA form, the CDR3 reads TGTGCCAGCAGCTTAGATCTGGGCAGGTGGGGGACCCAGTACTTC. This codes for CASSLDLGRWGTQYF. The full variable domain, in which reference TRBV11-2 and TRBJ2-5 provide the parts outside the CDR3, is EAGVAQSPRYKIIEKRQSVAFWCNPISGHATLYWYQQILGQGPKLLIQFQNNGVVDDSQLPKDRFSAERLKGVDSTLKIQPAKLEDSAVYLCASSLDLGRWGTQYFGPGTRLLVL.

This clonotype has a handful of counts. The V call is TRBV18, the J call TRBJ1-2; 11 nucleotides line up with TRBD1. The V gene end was trimmed by 4 bases and the J gene end by 6 bases; junction bases not matched to a gene: 1. This CDR3 contains 13 residues. Germline CDR1 and CDR2: KGHSH and LQKENI. The CDR3 DNA is TGTGCCAGCTCACGGACAGGGGGCGATGGCTACACCTTC. This encodes CASSRTGGDGYTF.